This passage covers 27 T cell receptor beta chains from one sample sequenced in a study of blood T cell repertoires in COVID-19. The method was immunoSEQ multiplex PCR; TCRdb's version includes in-frame clones alone and lacks a portion of them. The data contain about 74,000 clones, 70% to 75% of them singletons. The sequenced sample was peripheral blood. All receptors derive from a man between 65 and 85 years old with acute or convalescent COVID-19.

The chain has TRBV19 and TRBJ2-3, with 7 nucleotides matching TRBD2. The junction had 7 bases not matched to a gene; V was cut back by 5 bases and J by 2 bases. The CDR3 sequence is 15 residues long. From germline, CDR1 is LNHDA and CDR2 SQIVND (reference sequence). The CDR3 loop is CASSLRLAATDTQYF. The CDR3 DNA reads as TGTGCCAGTAGTTTAAGGCTAGCGGCCACAGATACGCAGTATTTT.

The rearrangement joins TRBV4-2 to TRBJ2-1, with a weak D call TRBD2 (6 bases). Trimming shortened V by 3 bases and J by 0 bases, and 12 bases separated the two germline ends. CDR1 and CDR2 (germline): LGHNA, YNFKEQ. This CDR3 spans 16 amino acids. The CDR3 DNA follows: TGTGCCAGCAGCCAGGGTAGCGGAAGCTCCTACAATGAGCAGTTCTTC. Translated: CASSQGSGSSYNEQFF.

This clone showed up many times. Here the CDR3 reads CASETSSGETYEQYF. CDR3 DNA: TGTGCCAGCGAAACCTCTAGCGGGGAAACCTACGAGCAGTACTTC. V usage is TRBV5-4 and J usage is TRBJ2-7; 9 bases are a match to TRBD2. J was trimmed by 2 bases and V by 7 bases; bases with no gene match: 10. Germline V gene sequence: CDR1 SGHNT, CDR2 YYREEE (reference sequence). The CDR3 length is 15 residues. The variable domain in full, with the rest retrieved from reference TRBV5-4 and TRBJ2-7, is ETGVTQSPTHLIKTRGQQVTLRCSSQSGHNTVSWYQQALGQGPQFIFQYYREEENGRGNFPPRFSGLQFPNYSSELNVNALELDDSALYLCASETSSGETYEQYFGPGTRLTVT.

The J gene is TRBJ2-1, the V gene TRBV14; 9 bases fit TRBD2. This CDR3 has 15 amino acids. Germline values: CDR1 SGHDN, CDR2 FVKESK. Germline trimming cut 3 bases from V and 9 bases from J; bases unmatched to any gene: 9. The CDR3 DNA follows: TGTGCCAGCAGCCACCTAGGAGCGGGAGGCAGTGAGCAGTTCTTC. Translating it yields CASSHLGAGGSEQFF.

This chain links TRBV9 with TRBJ1-2; 8 nucleotides align to TRBD1. The germline V gene has CDR1 SGDLS and CDR2 YYNGEE. Losses at the gene ends were 4 bases for V and 6 bases for J; bases not matched to a gene: 8. The CDR3 is made up of 14 amino acids. CDR3 amino acids: CASSQGAPLDGYTF. DNA of the CDR3: TGTGCCAGCAGCCAGGGGGCCCCCCTAGATGGCTACACCTTC. The entire variable domain, with the rest obtained from reference TRBV9 and TRBJ1-2, is as follows: DSGVTQTPKHLITATGQRVTLRCSPRSGDLSVYWYQQSLDQGLQFLIQYYNGEERAKGNILERFSAQQFPDLHSELNLSSLELGDSALYFCASSQGAPLDGYTFGSGTRLTVV.

This sequence joins TRBV19 and TRBJ1-1; D call uncertain. Germline CDR1 reads LNHDA; CDR2 reads SQIVND (reference sequence). The CDR3 is 14 amino acids. The V end lost 3 bases, the J end lost 4 bases, and 12 bases lay between the germline ends. The chain's CDR3 is CASSINSGSTEAFF. CDR3 DNA: TGTGCCAGTAGTATCAACTCCGGTTCCACTGAAGCTTTCTTT.

The chain carries TRBV11-3 and TRBJ2-1; the match to TRBD2 covers 7 bases. Germline-derived CDR1 and CDR2 are SGHNT and YENEEA. V lost 4 bases to trimming and J lost 7 bases; unmatched junction nucleotides: 13. The length of the CDR3 is 16 residues. CDR3 coding DNA: TGTGCCAGCAGCTCACATCGGGACGGGGGGAGGAATGAGCAGTTCTTC. It specifies CASSSHRDGGRNEQFF. The complete variable domain, with remaining parts taken from reference TRBV11-3 and TRBJ2-1, reads EAGVVQSPRYKIIEKKQPVAFWCNPISGHNTLYWYLQNLGQGPELLIRYENEEAVDDSQLPKDRFSAERLKGVDSTLKIQPAELGDSAVYLCASSSHRDGGRNEQFFGPGTRLTVL.

The V and J genes are TRBV7-3 and TRBJ2-2; TRBD1 matches 10 bases. CDR1 is SGHTA, CDR2 FQGTGA, per germline. Germline trimming cut 1 base from V and 2 bases from J; bases unmatched to any gene: 7. This CDR3 has 18 amino acids. The CDR3 region is CASSLSGGQGSNTGELFF. CDR3 DNA sequence: TGTGCCAGCAGCTTAAGCGGGGGACAGGGGTCCAACACCGGGGAGCTGTTTTTT.

The chain recombines TRBV28 with TRBJ2-1; TRBD2 matches at 9 bases. Per the germline V gene, CDR1 is MDHEN and CDR2 is SYDVKM. The CDR3 sequence is 18 residues long. Trimming at V came to 6 bases and at J to 13 bases, leaving 25 bases not matched to a gene. The CDR3 loop is CASRFGDRSQRRGGSQFF. The CDR3 nucleotides read TGTGCCAGCAGATTCGGGGACCGCTCTCAGCGGCGGGGGGGCTCTCAGTTCTTC.

The genes are TRBV5-8 and TRBJ1-4; TRBD1 aligns across 9 bases. The CDR3 length is 16 residues. Germline loops: CDR1 SGHTS, CDR2 YDEGEE. V shed 5 bases, J shed 0 bases, and the junction held 5 bases outside the gene matches. CDR3 DNA: TGTGCCAGCAGTAAAGACAGGGGGGCAACTAATGAAAAACTGTTTTTT. Its translation is CASSKDRGATNEKLFF. Full variable domain (outside the CDR3, taken from reference TRBV5-8 and TRBJ1-4): EAGVTQSPTHLIKTRGQQATLRCSPISGHTSVYWYQQALGLGLQFLLWYDEGEERNRGNFPPRFSGRQFPNYSSELNVNALELEDSALYLCASSKDRGATNEKLFFGSGTQLSVL.

The chain has TRBV6-6 and TRBJ2-7; D is possibly TRBD2 (5 bases). Trimming left V 5 bases short and J 0 bases short, with 5 bases between. The CDR3 is 12 amino acids. CDR1 MNHNY and CDR2 SVGAGI come from the germline V gene (reference sequence). Here the CDR3 DNA reads TGTGCCAGCAGTGGAGGCTCCTACGAGCAGTACTTC. As protein: CASSGGSYEQYF.

V is TRBV28 and J is TRBJ1-5; a possible D gene is TRBD1 (5 bases). The CDR3 is 17 residues long. V was cut by 6 bases and J by 0 bases, with 18 bases left in between. Germline lookup yields CDR1 MDHEN and CDR2 SYDVKM. CDR3 residues: CASSLWTGGVSNQPQHF. The CDR3 region has the DNA TGTGCCAGCAGCCTATGGACGGGAGGGGTTAGCAATCAGCCCCAGCATTTT.

This clone was found a few times. This chain uses TRBV27 with TRBJ2-7; D is perhaps TRBD1 (6 bases). Trimming left V 9 bases short and J 7 bases short, with 22 bases between. The CDR3 has 14 amino acids. Germline V gene sequence: CDR1 MNHEY, CDR2 SMNVEV (reference sequence). CDR3 sequence (DNA): TGTGCCAGTAGCTCACAGGGTCCTCTTAGGGAGCAGTACTTC. Its translation: CASSSQGPLREQYF.

This sequence joins TRBV15 and TRBJ2-1, with 7 bases fitting TRBD1. Germline V gene sequence: CDR1 LNHNV, CDR2 YYDKDF (reference sequence). Trimming removed 0 bases from V and 6 bases from J; junction bases left unmatched: 2. CDR3 size: 14 residues. Here the CDR3 DNA reads TGTGCCACCAGCAGAGATGCAGGGGGCAATGAGCAGTTCTTC. This translates into CATSRDAGGNEQFF.

This chain joins TRBV5-1 and TRBJ1-3, with D uncertain. Germline CDR1 reads SGHRS; CDR2 reads YFSETQ. Trimming removed 4 bases at V and 4 bases at J, with 18 bases between. The CDR3 is 16 amino acids. The CDR3 DNA reads TGCGCCAGCAGCCCCGTCGCGAGAACGGGGGGAAACACCATATATTTT. It is translated as CASSPVARTGGNTIYF.

The rearrangement uses TRBV11-2 and TRBJ2-7, with D possibly TRBD2 on 5 matching bases. V shed 1 base and J shed 3 bases, with 10 bases lying between them. The CDR3 consists of 14 residues. Germline-derived CDR1 and CDR2 are SGHAT and FQNNGV. CDR3 coding DNA: TGTGCCAGCAGCTTAGCTACGGGAAGCTACGAGCAGTACTTC. This encodes CASSLATGSYEQYF.

V usage is TRBV28 and J usage is TRBJ2-2, with TRBD2 identical over 7 bases. V shed 7 bases and J 0 bases; nucleotides not matched to a gene: 8. The CDR3 has 16 amino acids. Germline V CDR1 and CDR2: MDHEN, SYDVKM. CDR3 sequence (DNA): TGTGCCAGCACCCCCGGGGGGTTCGCGAACACCGGGGAGCTGTTTTTT. Amino acids: CASTPGGFANTGELFF.

The chain carries TRBV2 and TRBJ2-5; 10 nucleotides agree with TRBD1. Germline V gene lookup returns CDR1 SNHLY and CDR2 FYNNEI. This CDR3 contains 13 residues. V shed 11 bases and J 2 bases; nucleotides not matched to a gene: 5. The CDR3 spells CARRDRGQETQYF. For the CDR3, the DNA is TGTGCCCGCCGGGACAGGGGACAAGAGACCCAGTACTTC.

CDR3 nucleotide sequence: TGTGCCAGCAGACCGGGACAGGGCTGGGAGCAGTACTTC. Amino acids: CASRPGQGWEQYF. This chain connects TRBV28 to TRBJ2-7; 9 bases map to TRBD1. Germline V CDR1 and CDR2: MDHEN, SYDVKM. The CDR3 extends over 13 amino acids. V lost 6 bases, J lost 7 bases, and 7 bases stayed unmatched. The complete variable domain, with remaining parts taken from reference TRBV28 and TRBJ2-7, reads DVKVTQSSRYLVKRTGEKVFLECVQDMDHENMFWYRQDPGLGLRLIYFSYDVKMKEKGDIPEGYSVSREKKERFSLILESASTNQTSMYLCASRPGQGWEQYFGPGTRLTVT.

The chain couples TRBV5-1 to TRBJ2-2; D possibly corresponds to TRBD1 (6 bases). Trimming removed 0 bases at V and 1 base at J, with 10 bases between. CDR3 length: 16 amino acids. Per germline, CDR1 SGHRS and CDR2 YFSETQ. The CDR3 reads CASSLDRQENTGELFF. CDR3 bases: TGCGCCAGCAGCTTGGACCGACAGGAGAACACCGGGGAGCTGTTTTTT.

This clone has a handful of counts. The rearrangement uses TRBV12-5 and TRBJ1-5; D gene uncertain. The CDR3 has 13 amino acids. Looked up from germline, CDR1 is LGHNT and CDR2 is FRNRAP. Trimming took off 9 bases at V and 6 bases at J, with 15 bases between the two ends. The CDR3 nucleotides are TGTGCTAGGACTGACTCTAGAGGTCAGCCCCAGCATTTT. Residues: CARTDSRGQPQHF.

This clone has just a few counts. The chain is built from TRBV20-1 and TRBJ2-7; a weak D match, TRBD2 (5 bases). V was pared by 3 bases and J by 9 bases, with 12 bases between. The CDR3 runs 11 residues. Per germline, CDR1 DFQATT and CDR2 SNEGSKA (reference sequence). The CDR3 sequence is CSASHEGGQYF. The CDR3 bases are TGCAGTGCTAGCCACGAGGGCGGGCAGTACTTC.

This clone was seen a few times. This chain uses TRBV9 with TRBJ2-5; 14 bases agree with TRBD2. The germline V gene has CDR1 SGDLS and CDR2 YYNGEE. CDR3 length equals 15 residues. The V gene end was trimmed by 4 bases and the J gene end by 5 bases; junction bases not matched to a gene: 4. DNA for the CDR3: TGTGCCAGCAGCCAGACTAGCGGGAGGGGGGAGACCCAGTACTTC. As protein: CASSQTSGRGETQYF.

This rearrangement joins TRBV11-3 to TRBJ2-7, with a weak D call TRBD1 (5 bases). Germline V gives CDR1 SGHNT, CDR2 YENEEA. The V and J ends lost 3 bases and 0 bases respectively, with 6 bases between them. The CDR3 is 13 amino acids. The CDR3 here is CASSFDSSYEQYF. Here the CDR3 DNA reads TGTGCCAGCAGCTTTGACAGCTCCTACGAGCAGTACTTC.

The chain is built from TRBV19 and TRBJ2-7, with D possibly matching TRBD1 (6 bases). The germline V and J ends were trimmed by 6 bases and 5 bases, with 26 bases remaining between them. Germline CDR1 and CDR2: LNHDA and SQIVND (reference sequence). The CDR3 runs 17 residues. CDR3 nucleotides: TGTGCCAGTAGCGCCGGGACACCTAATTCGGTTCGCAACGAGCAGTACTTC. Translating gives CASSAGTPNSVRNEQYF.

The chain has TRBV5-1 and TRBJ2-3; D possibly corresponds to TRBD2 (5 bases). Per germline, CDR1 SGHRS and CDR2 YFSETQ. V was pared by 4 bases and J by 13 bases, with 16 bases between. The CDR3 contains 12 residues. The CDR3 sequence: CASSQDFKREYF. CDR3 in DNA: TGCGCCAGCAGCCAGGACTTCAAACGGGAGTATTTT.

The V call is TRBV11-3, the J call TRBJ2-3; the match to TRBD2 covers 10 bases. Germline CDR1 reads SGHNT; CDR2 reads YENEEA. The CDR3 is made up of 16 amino acids. Trimming at V came to 1 base and at J to 5 bases, leaving 6 bases not matched to a gene. CDR3 sequence: CASSLGAGGPIDTQYF. CDR3 bases: TGTGCCAGCAGCTTAGGAGCGGGAGGGCCGATAGATACGCAGTATTTT.